This T cell receptor beta chain is drawn from a study of T cell repertoires in cytomegalovirus infection. Study information: HLA-C-restricted CMV epitopes, recently identified, and well-studied HLA-B-restricted ones were used by the study. Both CMV infection and a matching HLA type were indicated by public TCR beta signatures.

The CDR3 extends over 15 amino acids. Trimming took off 5 bases at V and 0 bases at J, with 11 bases between the two ends. Germline V gene sequence: CDR1 MNHEY, CDR2 SMNVEV (reference sequence). Using its own MiXCR run on the reads, TCRdb lists one record per CDR3 protein. Seen here are 50,000 to 65,000 distinct CDR3 sequences, 20% to 25% observed once, and the top ten hold under 75%. This clonotype was detected many times. Its target is not known. Study results and caveats: HLA-C-restricted, CMV-specific TCR beta clonotypes were dominant ex vivo.

This specimen was CD8+ T cells from cultured PBMCs, taken from culture after CMV antigen stimulation. This chain links TRBV27 with TRBJ1-3; D call uncertain. The origin of this receptor is a human donor in good health (CMV status not recorded). Some clones in this sample may be carry-over from other donors' samples. The CDR3 DNA is TGTGCCAGCAGTAGGACTGCCAGCTCTGGAAACACCATATATTTT. Translating it yields CASSRTASSGNTIYF.